This entry lists 13 T cell receptor beta chains sequenced from one sample in a study of blood T cell repertoires in COVID-19 (dated by TCRdb to the early 2020s). Library preparation employed the immunoSEQ multiplex PCR assay. TCRdb retrieved this table from immuneACCESS and kept in-frame rearrangements only. Not all clones are present; in checked studies, unresolved V genes account for under half, and no reason is known for the remainder. Here the sample has about 120,000 clones; 82% occur a single time. 3.5% to 5.5% of the sample comes from the top ten. Material for sequencing was peripheral blood. These receptors all stem from a woman in her 70s with acute or convalescent COVID-19.

The chain combines TRBV6-1 with TRBJ1-2, with D hard to call. V was clipped by 3 bases and J by 4 bases, with 3 bases between them. This CDR3 contains 11 residues. CDR1 and CDR2 (germline): MNHNS, SASEGT. DNA for the CDR3: TGTGCCAGCAGTGACAGCTATGGCTACACCTTC. Residues: CASSDSYGYTF.

The chain employs TRBV6-1 and TRBJ1-2, with a tentative D call TRBD1 (5 bases). This CDR3 has 16 amino acids. V dropped 2 bases and J dropped 0 bases, with 13 bases sitting between them. Germline V gene data show CDR1 as MNHNS and CDR2 as SASEGT. CDR3 sequence: CASSEQGRAANYGYTF. CDR3 nucleotide sequence: TGTGCCAGCAGTGAACAGGGCAGGGCAGCTAACTATGGCTACACCTTC.

The chain has TRBV11-1 and TRBJ2-5; D gene unclear. Per germline, CDR1 SGHAT and CDR2 FQDESV (reference sequence). CDR3 size: 13 residues. Trimming removed 1 base from V and 4 bases from J, with 7 bases in between. The CDR3: CASSLDGGETQYF. CDR3 nucleotides: TGTGCCAGCAGCTTAGATGGCGGAGAGACCCAGTACTTC.

CDR3 sequence (DNA): TGTGCCAGTAGCTTTCGGACAGTTAACTATGGCTACACCTTC. The encoded protein is CASSFRTVNYGYTF. The rearrangement uses TRBV19 and TRBJ1-2, with a weak D call TRBD1 (6 bases). Germline values: CDR1 LNHDA, CDR2 SQIVND (reference sequence). This CDR3 region has 14 residues. V was clipped by 6 bases and J by 1 base, with 12 bases between them.

V is TRBV10-3 and J is TRBJ2-5; 8 bases align to TRBD1. Germline CDR1 ENHRY, CDR2 SYGVKD. This CDR3 contains 14 residues. V was clipped by 8 bases and J by 5 bases; unmatched bases: 10. The chain's CDR3 is CAISQDRVGETQYF. The CDR3 DNA reads as TGTGCCATCTCCCAGGACAGGGTGGGGGAGACCCAGTACTTC.

The chain has TRBV7-2 and TRBJ2-7; 10 nucleotides line up with TRBD1. J lost 0 bases, V lost 3 bases, and 2 bases had no gene match. Germline-derived CDR1 and CDR2 are SGHTA and FQGNSA. The CDR3 runs to 15 residues. The CDR3 loop is CASSLDRGFSYEQYV. CDR3 nucleotide sequence: TGTGCCAGCAGCTTGGACAGGGGGTTCTCCTACGAGCAGTACGTC.

The chain joins TRBV28 to TRBJ1-6, with 9 nucleotides matching TRBD1. The CDR3 extends over 15 amino acids. From germline, CDR1 is MDHEN and CDR2 SYDVKM. V was clipped by 8 bases and J by 7 bases; unmatched bases: 9. DNA for the CDR3: TGTGCCAGCGGAAATCCGGGACAGGGAAATTCACCCCTCCACTTT. It is translated as CASGNPGQGNSPLHF.

This chain joins TRBV5-6 and TRBJ2-1; a weak D match, TRBD2 (6 bases). The CDR3 is 15 residues long. CDR1 is SGHDT, CDR2 YYEEEE, per germline. Deletions cut 1 base from V and 0 bases from J, with 8 bases between. CDR3 residues: CASSLYGSSYNEQFF. CDR3 in DNA: TGTGCCAGCAGCTTGTACGGGAGCTCCTACAATGAGCAGTTCTTC. The full variable domain, completed using reference TRBV5-6 and TRBJ2-1, is DAGVTQSPTHLIKTRGQQVTLRCSPKSGHDTVSWYQQALGQGPQFIFQYYEEEERQRGNFPDRFSGHQFPNYSSELNVNALLLGDSALYLCASSLYGSSYNEQFFGPGTRLTVL.

The chain recombines TRBV11-2 with TRBJ2-1; 7 bases are shared with TRBD2. The V gene end was trimmed by 0 bases and the J gene end by 2 bases; junction bases not matched to a gene: 1. Germline CDR1 and CDR2: SGHAT and FQNNGV. The CDR3 length is 15 residues. CDR3 region: CASSLEGGAYNEQFF. The CDR3 DNA reads TGTGCCAGCAGCTTAGAGGGGGGGGCCTACAATGAGCAGTTCTTC.

The chain carries TRBV5-4 and TRBJ2-7; 11 bases match TRBD2. Per germline, CDR1 SGHNT and CDR2 YYREEE (reference sequence). V lost 0 bases and J lost 6; bases outside the gene matches: 5. CDR3 length: 15 residues. The CDR3 nucleotides are TGTGCCAGCAGCTTGGGCCTAGGACTAGCGGGCGAGCAGTACTTC. Residues: CASSLGLGLAGEQYF.

The chain joins TRBV16 to TRBJ1-6; no reliable D call. V lost 4 bases and J lost 10, with 14 bases in between. The CDR3 has 14 residues. CDR1 KGHSY and CDR2 FQNENV come from the germline V gene. DNA of the CDR3: TGTGCCAGCAGCCCCCAGGTTCTTGGCTCACCCCTCCACTTT. This translates into CASSPQVLGSPLHF.

The chain is built from TRBV19 and TRBJ1-1; TRBD1 might be the D (5 bases). The CDR3 covers 14 residues. Between the trimmed V and J ends, which lost 6 bases and 6 bases, there was a span of 17 bases. Per germline, CDR1 LNHDA and CDR2 SQIVND (reference sequence). This CDR3 is CASSPGPSGAEAFF. In DNA form, the CDR3 reads TGTGCCAGTAGCCCGGGACCCTCGGGGGCTGAAGCTTTCTTT.

The CDR3 coding sequence is TGCGCCAGCAGTGGACAGATCAACACTGAAGCTTTCTTT. This codes for CASSGQINTEAFF. V gene TRBV10-1 combines with J gene TRBJ1-1; D may be TRBD1 (5 bases). The CDR3 totals 13 residues. The germline V gene encodes CDR1 WNHNN and CDR2 SYGVQD (reference sequence). The germline V and J ends were trimmed by 4 bases and 2 bases, with 8 bases remaining between them.